Listed below are T cell receptor beta chains from one sample, sequenced in a study of blood T cells in healthy people across ages. TCRdb independently ran MiXCR on the 5' RACE reads; one entry per CDR3 protein. The sample holds 600,000 or so distinct CDR3 sequences, about 45% seen once. The sample taken for sequencing was blood. The receptors were gathered from a man older than 75 in good health. Each CDR3 is given with its conserved first and last residue. A D gene is named only where the DNA matches it firmly. Rows give clone size only sometimes, using once, few, many, or a class for an expanded clone.

TRBD1,TRBJ1-1,TRBV29-1,.,CSVGDSGLSEAFF,TGCAGCGTGGGGGACAGTGGATTATCTGAAGCTTTCTTT
.,TRBJ1-2,TRBV10-3,.,CAITSEGFGYTF,TGTGCCATCACCTCAGAGGGGTTTGGCTACACCTTC
TRBD2,TRBJ2-2,TRBV15,.,CATSRTGRTGELFF,TGTGCCACCAGCAGAACCGGGAGGACCGGGGAGCTGTTTTTT
.,TRBJ2-5,TRBV10-3,.,CAISESTEGEQYF,TGTGCCATCAGTGAGTCGACAGAGGGAGAGCAGTACTTC
TRBD1,TRBJ2-3,TRBV4-2,.,CASSRRTGSETDTQYF,TGTGCCAGCAGCCGCCGGACAGGGTCAGAGACAGATACGCAGTATTTT
TRBD1,TRBJ1-5,TRBV12-3/TRBV12-4,.,CASQTGGGNQPQHF,TGTGCCAGCCAGACAGGGGGTGGCAATCAGCCCCAGCATTTT
.,TRBJ2-1,TRBV7-9,few,CASSLALSGEYNEQFF,TGTGCCAGCAGCTTAGCGCTTAGCGGAGAATACAATGAGCAGTTCTTC
.,TRBJ1-5,TRBV12-5,.,CASGLVPRGHQPQHF,TGTGCTAGTGGTTTGGTACCCCGAGGTCATCAGCCCCAGCATTTT
.,TRBJ1-1,TRBV28,few,CASSSPSRARTEAFF,TGTGCCAGCAGTTCTCCATCAAGGGCAAGGACTGAAGCTTTCTTT
TRBD1,TRBJ2-7,TRBV4-3,.,CASSQDTGGLSYEQYF,TGCGCCAGCAGCCAAGATACAGGGGGCTTATCCTACGAGCAGTACTTC
.,TRBJ2-1,TRBV25-1,few,CASSRDLKGEQFF,TGTGCCAGCAGCCGGGATCTTAAGGGTGAGCAGTTCTTC
.,TRBJ2-7,TRBV7-9,many,CASTGIRYEQYF,TGTGCCAGCACAGGGATTCGGTACGAGCAGTACTTC
.,TRBJ1-2,TRBV6-5,many,CASSLLTGGIYGYTF,TGTGCCAGCAGCCTATTGACAGGAGGTATCTATGGCTACACCTTC
.,TRBJ2-3,TRBV7-2,few,CASDRSGADTQYF,TGTGCCAGCGACCGTTCGGGGGCAGATACGCAGTATTTT
.,TRBJ2-7,TRBV19,few,CASSELRGGPTYEQYF,TGTGCCAGTAGTGAGTTAAGGGGGGGACCTACCTACGAGCAGTACTTC
TRBD2,TRBJ2-1,TRBV7-2,.,CASSLSLAGHEQFF,TGTGCCAGCAGCCTCTCCCTAGCGGGGCATGAGCAGTTCTTC
TRBD2,TRBJ2-5,TRBV9,.,CASTSGRAGSQETQYF,TGTGCCAGCACCTCAGGCCGAGCGGGAAGCCAAGAGACCCAGTACTTC
TRBD1,TRBJ1-5,TRBV20-1,.,CCARGGGIGQGNQPQHF,TGCTGTGCTAGAGGGGGGGGGATCGGACAGGGTAATCAGCCCCAGCATTTT
TRBD2,TRBJ2-3,TRBV6-5,.,CASSYPTSGREVVRTDTQYF,TGTGCCAGCAGTTACCCAACTAGCGGGAGGGAGGTTGTCCGCACAGATACGCAGTATTTT
.,TRBJ2-3,TRBV6-5,.,CAGSPQGQGRRDTQYF,TGTGCCGGCAGTCCCCAGGGTCAGGGGCGAAGAGATACGCAGTATTTT
.,TRBJ2-7,TRBV10-3,.,CAISVSDPPYEQYF,TGTGCCATCAGTGTAAGCGACCCCCCCTACGAGCAGTACTTC
.,TRBJ1-4,TRBV5-1,.,CASSFGTAEKLFF,TGCGCCAGCAGCTTTGGGACGGCTGAAAAACTGTTTTTT
.,TRBJ1-2,TRBV6-5,many,CASSCSTF,TGTGCCAGCAGCTGTTCCACCTTC
.,TRBJ2-1,TRBV9,few,CASSVAYGQYNEQFF,TGTGCCAGCAGCGTAGCATATGGACAGTACAATGAGCAGTTCTTC
.,TRBJ2-7,TRBV12-5,.,CASGTESSYEQYF,TGTGCCAGTGGGACGGAGAGCTCCTACGAGCAGTACTTC
TRBD2,TRBJ2-1,TRBV9,.,CASSPRASGSAEQFF,TGCGCCAGCAGCCCACGGGCTAGCGGGAGTGCTGAGCAGTTCTTC
TRBD2,TRBJ2-1,TRBV5-6,few,CASSLLAGGLNEQFF,TGTGCCAGCAGCTTGCTAGCGGGAGGTTTAAATGAGCAGTTCTTC
TRBD1,TRBJ2-7,TRBV6-6,many,CASGIGTASSYEQYF,TGTGCCAGCGGGATCGGGACAGCCTCCTCCTACGAGCAGTACTTC
TRBD1,TRBJ1-5,TRBV9,.,CASSGTGHQPQHF,TGTGCCAGCAGCGGGACAGGGCACCAGCCCCAGCATTTT
TRBD1,TRBJ1-2,TRBV7-2,few,CASSRDRGIYGYTF,TGTGCCAGCAGCCGGGACAGGGGAATCTATGGCTACACCTTC
.,TRBJ2-3,TRBV7-6,.,CASGPKQGDTQYF,TGTGCCAGCGGCCCCAAACAGGGAGATACGCAGTATTTT
.,TRBJ2-3,TRBV15,.,CPTSIERKDTQYF,TGTCCCACCAGCATCGAACGCAAAGATACGCAGTATTTT
.,TRBJ1-4,TRBV7-9,few,CASSLGFASPNEKLFF,TGTGCCAGCAGCTTGGGGTTCGCCTCCCCGAATGAAAAACTGTTTTTT
TRBD1,TRBJ2-7,TRBV5-1,many,CASSSTTGTYEQYF,TGCGCCAGCAGCAGTACGACAGGGACCTACGAGCAGTACTTC
.,TRBJ1-4,TRBV6-6,few,CASSYAPGRGTNEKLFF,TGTGCCAGCAGTTACGCGCCTGGTAGAGGGACTAATGAAAAACTGTTTTTT
.,TRBJ2-5,TRBV20-1,.,CSAALQETQYF,TGCAGTGCTGCTCTTCAAGAGACCCAGTACTTC
.,TRBJ1-6,TRBV7-2,few,CASRRDTSRGSSPLHF,TGTGCCAGCAGGCGGGACACTAGTCGGGGGAGTTCACCCCTCCACTTT
.,TRBJ2-1,TRBV19,few,CASSIHGPSEQFF,TGTGCCAGTAGTATTCACGGACCTAGTGAGCAGTTCTTC
TRBD1,TRBJ1-2,TRBV27,.,CASRRQGARYGYTF,TGTGCCAGCAGACGACAGGGAGCTAGGTATGGCTACACCTTC
.,TRBJ2-7,TRBV10-2,.,CASSESGAAPYEQYF,TGCGCCAGCAGTGAGTCAGGAGCGGCCCCCTACGAGCAGTACTTC
TRBD1,TRBJ2-2,TRBV7-3,.,CASSQTGADTGELFF,TGTGCCAGCAGCCAGACAGGGGCGGACACCGGGGAGCTGTTTTTT
.,TRBJ2-7,TRBV27,.,CASSLKGSFYEQYF,TGTGCCAGCAGTTTAAAAGGGTCCTTCTACGAGCAGTACTTC
.,TRBJ2-7,TRBV15,few,CATSRDKSYEQYF,TGTGCCACCAGCAGAGATAAGTCCTACGAGCAGTACTTC
.,TRBJ2-1,TRBV7-2,few,CASSLTATLYNEQFF,TGTGCCAGCAGCTTAACCGCTACCCTCTACAATGAGCAGTTCTTC
TRBD2,TRBJ2-1,TRBV7-3,few,CASSTQAGGYNEQFF,TGTGCCAGCAGCACGCAAGCGGGGGGCTACAATGAGCAGTTCTTC
.,TRBJ1-2,TRBV12-3/TRBV12-4,.,CASLGGSPRYTF,TGTGCCAGCCTGGGGGGCAGTCCGCGCTACACCTTC
.,TRBJ2-3,TRBV21-1,.,CASSWLAGGLDTQYF,TGTGCCAGCAGCTGGCTAGCGGGAGGCTTAGATACGCAGTATTTT
.,TRBJ2-5,TRBV20-1,.,CSAEEIRGETQYF,TGCAGTGCAGAAGAGATAAGAGGGGAGACCCAGTACTTC
.,TRBJ2-1,TRBV28,.,CASSPPRPYEQFF,TGTGCCAGCAGCCCCCCTCGTCCCTACGAGCAGTTCTTC
.,TRBJ2-7,TRBV21-1,once,CASSKVMREGGNSYEQYF,TGTGCCAGCAGCAAAGTTATGAGGGAGGGGGGAAACTCCTACGAGCAGTACTTC
.,TRBJ2-7,TRBV7-9,.,CASSLVEQYF,TGTGCCAGCAGCTTAGTCGAGCAGTACTTC
.,TRBJ1-2,TRBV5-1,.,CASSTTLSGGYTF,TGCGCCAGCAGCACAACACTAAGTGGCGGCTACACCTTC
.,TRBJ2-1,TRBV7-6,few,CASSLEGGAISYNEQFF,TGTGCCAGCAGCTTAGAAGGGGGGGCGATCTCCTACAATGAGCAGTTCTTC
TRBD1,TRBJ2-1,TRBV6-6,few,CASRLDRGVGIEQFF,TGTGCCAGCAGGTTGGACAGGGGAGTCGGTATTGAGCAGTTCTTC
TRBD1,TRBJ2-7,TRBV29-1,many,CSVPRGTGGLDEQYF,TGCAGCGTTCCTCGCGGGACAGGGGGTTTGGACGAGCAGTACTTC
.,TRBJ1-5,TRBV2,.,CASKANREGYQPQHF,TGTGCCAGCAAAGCGAACAGGGAGGGGTATCAGCCCCAGCATTTT
.,TRBJ2-7,TRBV7-3,.,CASIPKTTILYEQYF,TGTGCCAGCATCCCGAAGACGACTATCCTCTACGAGCAGTACTTC